The 14 T cell receptor beta chains presented below share a single source sample, sequenced in a study of cytomegalovirus exposure and HLA in healthy donors. Primers for the PCR totalled 60 Vbeta and 13 Jbeta. Generated by immunoSEQ multiplex PCR, the TCRdb table keeps only in-frame clones and is missing some. The sample consists of 150,000 to 250,000 clones, around 80% of them appearing once. The source material was PBMCs. Source of these receptors: a woman in her twenties or thirties in good health and CMV-seropositive.

In this sample, this clone turned up once. The V call is TRBV5-4, the J call TRBJ2-4; unclear D gene. Between the trimmed V and J ends, which lost 0 bases and 3 bases, there was a span of 7 bases. The CDR3 has 14 residues. Germline CDR1 is SGHNT and CDR2 is YYREEE (reference sequence). The CDR3 spells CASSLAGNKNIQYF. In DNA, the CDR3 is TGTGCCAGCAGCTTGGCCGGTAACAAAAACATTCAGTACTTC.

The chain has TRBV28 and TRBJ2-7; D is unclear. V was cut by 1 base and J by 2 bases, with 6 bases left in between. Germline CDR1 MDHEN, CDR2 SYDVKM. The length of the CDR3 is 13 residues. CDR3 coding DNA: TGTGCCAGCAGTTTATTACGCGCCTACGAGCAGTACTTC. It codes for CASSLLRAYEQYF.

CDR3 nucleotides: TGTGCCTGGAGTGTAATACCAGTCGCTGACGAGCAGTACTTC. The encoded protein is CAWSVIPVADEQYF. This chain connects TRBV30 to TRBJ2-7; no reliable D call. The CDR3 totals 14 residues. Germline assignment: CDR1 GTSNPN and CDR2 SVGIG (reference sequence). V was shortened by 0 bases and J by 5 bases, with 14 bases between the two germline ends.

J is TRBJ2-2 and V is TRBV27, with D possibly being TRBD1 (6 bases). V lost 5 bases and J lost 3, with 16 bases in between. This CDR3 has 16 residues. Per germline, CDR1 MNHEY and CDR2 SMNVEV (reference sequence). The CDR3 sequence is CASSLRRGQDTGELFF. The CDR3 region has the DNA TGTGCCAGCAGTCTACGCCGGGGACAAGACACCGGGGAGCTGTTTTTT.

This rearrangement joins TRBV6-6 to TRBJ1-5; D unclear. The CDR3 totals 14 residues. CDR1 is MNHNY and CDR2 is SVGAGI in the germline V gene (reference sequence). V lost 5 bases and J lost 7, with 15 bases in between. CDR3 DNA sequence: TGTGCCAGCAGTCCTAGACCGCCCCGGCAGCCCCAGCATTTT. The encoded protein is CASSPRPPRQPQHF.

This clone has just a few counts. The rearrangement links TRBV9 to TRBJ1-2; no clear D. V gave up 3 bases and J gave up 2 bases, with 14 bases separating them. The length of the CDR3 is 15 residues. The germline V gene encodes CDR1 SGDLS and CDR2 YYNGEE. This chain's CDR3 is CASSARVSSNYGYTF. The CDR3 bases are TGTGCCAGCAGCGCCCGGGTGAGTTCCAACTATGGCTACACCTTC.

The chain is built from TRBV4-3 and TRBJ2-7; possible D gene TRBD1, 5 bases. Germline V gene sequence: CDR1 LGHNA, CDR2 YSLEER. This CDR3 spans 15 amino acids. Trimming removed 3 bases from V and 0 bases from J, with 12 bases in between. The CDR3 is CASSHKYRSSYEQYF. DNA for the CDR3: TGCGCCAGCAGCCATAAGTACAGGAGCTCCTACGAGCAGTACTTC.

This clone was seen a handful of times. V gene TRBV7-9 combines with J gene TRBJ2-7; possible D gene TRBD1, 6 bases. The V end lost 8 bases, the J end lost 2 bases, and 7 bases lay between the germline ends. This CDR3 has 11 residues. Germline V gives CDR1 SEHNR, CDR2 FQNEAQ (reference sequence). The CDR3 loop is CASGTPYEQYF. The CDR3, as DNA: TGTGCCAGCGGGACACCCTACGAGCAGTACTTC.

This clone is a singleton in its sample. The chain has TRBV6-5 and TRBJ2-3; TRBD2 matches at 11 bases. Germline CDR1 MNHEY, CDR2 SVGAGI. Trimming removed 3 bases from V and 0 bases from J; junction bases left unmatched: 2. The CDR3 contains 16 residues. The DNA for the CDR3 is TGTGCCAGCAGTTATTGGACTAGCGGGAGCACAGATACGCAGTATTTT. Its protein product is CASSYWTSGSTDTQYF.

On this clone itself: The same CDR3 can be traced to other DNA sequences in this sample. The chain combines TRBV27 with TRBJ2-1; D is undetermined. Germline-derived CDR1 and CDR2 are MNHEY and SMNVEV (reference sequence). Deletions cut 4 bases from V and 0 bases from J, with 10 bases between. The CDR3 covers 15 residues. As DNA, the CDR3 is TGTGCCAGCAGTTCTCGGTTAAGCTCCTACAATGAGCAGTTCTTC. It yields the protein CASSSRLSSYNEQFF.

The rearrangement joins TRBV9 to TRBJ2-6; maybe TRBD2 (6 bases). With 2 bases removed from V and 0 bases from J, the gap between germline ends came to 18 bases. The CDR3 is made up of 19 amino acids. CDR1 and CDR2 from the germline V gene are SGDLS and YYNGEE. CDR3 coding DNA: TGTGCCAGCAGCGTGGAGGGACTCCAACCTTACTCTGGGGCCAACGTCCTGACTTTC. It is translated as CASSVEGLQPYSGANVLTF.

The chain uses TRBV9 and TRBJ2-1; TRBD2 aligns across 9 bases. V lost 2 bases and J lost 8; bases outside the gene matches: 11. CDR3 length: 16 residues. Germline V gives CDR1 SGDLS, CDR2 YYNGEE. The CDR3 bases are TGTGCCAGCAGCGTTCCTACTAGCGGGCTTCGTCATGAGCAGTTCTTC. Its protein product is CASSVPTSGLRHEQFF.

V is TRBV11-3 and J is TRBJ1-2; 10 nucleotides match TRBD1. After removal of 0 bases from V and 5 bases from J, the junction contained 6 bases not matched to a gene. Per germline, CDR1 SGHNT and CDR2 YENEEA. The CDR3 spans 16 residues. For the CDR3, the DNA is TGTGCCAGCAGCTTAGATGGTGGACAGGGGGAGTATGGCTACACCTTC. Translation: CASSLDGGQGEYGYTF.

CDR3 residues: CASSPTWERTEAFF. The CDR3 DNA reads TGTGCCAGCAGCCCTACCTGGGAGAGGACTGAAGCTTTCTTT. This chain joins TRBV7-9 and TRBJ1-1; D ambiguous. The CDR3 contains 14 residues. In germline, CDR1 is SEHNR, CDR2 FQNEAQ (reference sequence). Deletions cut 5 bases from V and 5 bases from J, with 15 bases between. Full variable domain (missing parts from reference TRBV7-9 and TRBJ1-1): DTGVSQNPRHKITKRGQNVTFRCDPISEHNRLYWYRQTLGQGPEFLTYFQNEAQLEKSRLLSDRFSAERPKGSFSTLEIQRTEQGDSAMYLCASSPTWERTEAFFGQGTRLTVV.